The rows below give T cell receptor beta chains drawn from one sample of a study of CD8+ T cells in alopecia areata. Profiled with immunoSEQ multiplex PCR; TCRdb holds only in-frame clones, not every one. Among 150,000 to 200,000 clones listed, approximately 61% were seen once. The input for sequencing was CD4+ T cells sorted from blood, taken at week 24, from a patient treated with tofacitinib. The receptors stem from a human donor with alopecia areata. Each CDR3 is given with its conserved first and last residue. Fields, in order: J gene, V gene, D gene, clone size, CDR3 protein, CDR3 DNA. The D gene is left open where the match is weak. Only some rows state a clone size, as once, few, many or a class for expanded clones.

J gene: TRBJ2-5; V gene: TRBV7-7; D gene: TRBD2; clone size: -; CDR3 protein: CASSLASGGLVGETQYF; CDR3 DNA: TGTGCCAGCAGCTTAGCTAGCGGGGGGCTAGTTGGAGAGACCCAGTACTTC
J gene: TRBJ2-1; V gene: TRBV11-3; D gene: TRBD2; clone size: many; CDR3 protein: CASSSNSGGGYNEQFF; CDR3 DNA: TGTGCCAGCAGCTCTAATAGCGGGGGGGGTTACAATGAGCAGTTCTTC
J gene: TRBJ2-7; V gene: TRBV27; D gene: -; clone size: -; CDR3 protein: CASSLFDAFGEQYF; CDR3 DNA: TGTGCCAGCAGTTTATTCGACGCATTTGGCGAGCAGTACTTC
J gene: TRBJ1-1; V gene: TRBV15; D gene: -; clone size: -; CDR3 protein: CATSRDMGWAFF; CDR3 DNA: TGTGCCACCAGCAGAGATATGGGTTGGGCTTTCTTT
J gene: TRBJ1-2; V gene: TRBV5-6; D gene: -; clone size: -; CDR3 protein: CASSLDTHTRGYTF; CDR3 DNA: TGTGCCAGCAGCTTGGATACACACACGCGGGGCTACACCTTC
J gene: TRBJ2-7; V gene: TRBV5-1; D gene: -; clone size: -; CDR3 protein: CASSPGTSGAPYEQYF; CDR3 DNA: TGCGCCAGCAGCCCAGGGACCTCGGGGGCCCCTTACGAGCAGTACTTC
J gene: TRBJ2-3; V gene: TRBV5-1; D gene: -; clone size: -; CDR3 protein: CASSLAVGVNTDTQYF; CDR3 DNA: TGCGCCAGCAGCTTGGCCGTGGGGGTGAACACAGATACGCAGTATTTT
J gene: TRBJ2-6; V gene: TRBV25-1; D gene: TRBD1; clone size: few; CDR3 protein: CASSPPPGQGTGANVLTF; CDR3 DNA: TGTGCCAGCAGTCCACCCCCGGGACAGGGAACTGGGGCCAACGTCCTGACTTTC
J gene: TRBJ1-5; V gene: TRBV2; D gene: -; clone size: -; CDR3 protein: CASSESVTGQPQHF; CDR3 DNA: TGTGCCAGCAGTGAATCGGTCACAGGTCAGCCCCAGCATTTT
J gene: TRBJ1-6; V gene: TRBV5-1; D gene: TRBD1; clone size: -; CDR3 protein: CASRDEDRGLSPLHF; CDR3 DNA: TGCGCCAGCAGAGATGAGGACAGGGGCCTGTCACCCCTCCACTTT
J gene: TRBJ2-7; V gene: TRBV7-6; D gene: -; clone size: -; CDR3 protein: CASSSATTSYEQYF; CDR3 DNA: TGTGCCAGCAGCTCAGCGACAACCTCCTACGAGCAGTACTTC
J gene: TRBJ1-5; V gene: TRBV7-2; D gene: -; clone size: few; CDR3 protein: CASSTGQGNAQPQHF; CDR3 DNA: TGTGCCAGCAGCACAGGGCAGGGTAACGCTCAGCCCCAGCATTTT
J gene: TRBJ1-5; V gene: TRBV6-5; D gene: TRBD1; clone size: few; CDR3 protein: CASSPLTGGRQPQHF; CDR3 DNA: TGTGCCAGCAGTCCCCTGACAGGGGGCCGACAGCCCCAGCATTTT
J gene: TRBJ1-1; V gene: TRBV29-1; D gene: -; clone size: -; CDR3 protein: CSVDHGGNTEAFF; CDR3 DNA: TGCAGCGTTGATCATGGGGGGAACACTGAAGCTTTCTTT
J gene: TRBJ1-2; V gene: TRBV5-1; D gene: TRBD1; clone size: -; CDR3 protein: CASSPGQPLNYGYTF; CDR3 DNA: TGCGCCAGCAGCCCGGGACAGCCTTTGAACTATGGCTACACCTTC
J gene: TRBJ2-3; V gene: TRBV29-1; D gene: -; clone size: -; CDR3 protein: CSVDGSTDTQYF; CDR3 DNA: TGCAGCGTTGATGGCTCAACAGATACGCAGTATTTT
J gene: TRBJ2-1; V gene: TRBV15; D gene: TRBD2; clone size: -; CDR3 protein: CATSRELAGTYNEQFF; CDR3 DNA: TGTGCCACCAGCAGGGAACTAGCGGGGACCTACAATGAGCAGTTCTTC
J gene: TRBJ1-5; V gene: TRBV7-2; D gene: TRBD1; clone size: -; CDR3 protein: CASSSGQALNQPQHF; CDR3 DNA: TGTGCCAGCAGCTCGGGACAGGCTCTCAATCAGCCCCAGCATTTT
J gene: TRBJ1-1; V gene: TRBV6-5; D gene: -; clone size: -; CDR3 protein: CASSFLQGNTEAFF; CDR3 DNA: TGTGCCAGCAGTTTTCTACAGGGGAACACTGAAGCTTTCTTT
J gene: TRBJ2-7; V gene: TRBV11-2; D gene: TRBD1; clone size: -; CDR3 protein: CASSGQGISYEQYF; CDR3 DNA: TGTGCCAGCAGTGGACAGGGGATATCCTACGAGCAGTACTTC
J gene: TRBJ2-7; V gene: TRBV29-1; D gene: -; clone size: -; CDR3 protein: CSVEVNYEQYF; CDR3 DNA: TGCAGCGTTGAGGTTAACTACGAGCAGTACTTC
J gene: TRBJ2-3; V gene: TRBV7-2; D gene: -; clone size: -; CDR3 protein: CASSPYAASTDTQYF; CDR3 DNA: TGTGCCAGCAGCCCCTATGCAGCTAGCACAGATACGCAGTATTTT